One and the same sample provided the 21 T cell receptor beta chains below, sequenced in a study of shared T cell receptors in the human thymus. Clones were sequenced by immunoSEQ multiplex PCR, and TCRdb holds only the in-frame ones, with some missing. The sample contains 550,000 to 800,000 clones, approximately 85% of which appear only once. Separately, the same data were catalogued under a study of human thymus T cells.

Material for sequencing was thymocytes. The receptors were gathered from a girl under three years old with a congenital heart defect.

This chain links TRBV14 with TRBJ2-3, with D possibly being TRBD1 (6 bases). Germline CDR1 reads SGHDN; CDR2 reads FVKESK. This CDR3 is built from 12 residues. V dropped 0 bases and J dropped 8 bases, with 6 bases sitting between them. The chain's CDR3 is CASSQEGGTQYF. The CDR3 bases are TGTGCCAGCAGCCAAGAAGGGGGTACGCAGTATTTT.

V usage is TRBV4-1 and J usage is TRBJ2-6; D ambiguous. This CDR3 comprises 18 residues. Germline CDR1 MGHRA, CDR2 YSYEKL. The V gene lost 4 bases and the J gene lost 2 bases, with 18 bases spanning the gap. The CDR3 loop reads CASSLYSIIIPGANVLTF. The CDR3 DNA is TGCGCCAGCAGCCTATACTCCATTATAATTCCTGGGGCCAACGTCCTGACTTTC.

The chain couples TRBV28 to TRBJ2-7; 9 positions match TRBD1. This CDR3 spans 16 amino acids. The germline V gene encodes CDR1 MDHEN and CDR2 SYDVKM. J was trimmed by 5 bases and V by 2 bases; bases with no gene match: 10. The CDR3 loop reads CASSLPFGTGCNEQYF. DNA for the CDR3: TGTGCCAGCAGTTTACCGTTCGGGACAGGGTGCAACGAGCAGTACTTC.

V and J are TRBV4-3 and TRBJ1-1; 7 positions agree with TRBD1. This CDR3 comprises 19 residues. Germline loops: CDR1 LGHNA, CDR2 YSLEER. V gave up 2 bases and J gave up 2 bases; unmatched junction bases: 17. The DNA of the CDR3 is TGCGCCAGCAGCCAAAGAACCCGGGACAGCCGAACCCCTAACACTGAAGCTTTCTTT. As protein: CASSQRTRDSRTPNTEAFF.

The chain is built from TRBV6-5 and TRBJ1-2, with 7 positions matching TRBD1. The CDR3 contains 13 residues. V was pared by 6 bases and J by 4 bases, with 5 bases of the junction left unmatched. Germline CDR1 MNHEY, CDR2 SVGAGI. The CDR3 sequence is CASRDRVSYGYTF. DNA of the CDR3: TGTGCCAGCAGAGACAGGGTCTCCTATGGCTACACCTTC.

The chain couples TRBV19 to TRBJ1-5; D is unclear. The CDR3 covers 16 residues. The V end lost 7 bases, the J end lost 3 bases, and 19 bases lay between the germline ends. Germline lookup yields CDR1 LNHDA and CDR2 SQIVND (reference sequence). The DNA of the CDR3 is TGTGCCAGTACCACTTACTACCCGCCTTTCAATCAGCCCCAGCATTTT. Amino acid sequence: CASTTYYPPFNQPQHF.

The chain recombines TRBV6-5 with TRBJ2-1; no definite D call. V lost 4 bases and J lost 8, with 18 bases in between. This CDR3 comprises 15 residues. CDR1 is MNHEY and CDR2 is SVGAGI in the germline V gene. Here the CDR3 DNA reads TGTGCCAGCAGTTCGAGAATTGCCCTTGGGCATGAGCAGTTCTTC. Amino acid sequence: CASSSRIALGHEQFF.

The sample holds a few counts of this clone. The chain links TRBV5-1 to TRBJ1-2, with 8 bases aligning to TRBD1. Losses at the gene ends were 2 bases for V and 14 bases for J; bases not matched to a gene: 8. Germline values: CDR1 SGHRS, CDR2 YFSETQ. CDR3 length equals 12 residues. The CDR3 reads CASSFRDRNPTF. In nucleotides, the CDR3 is TGCGCCAGCAGCTTCCGGGACAGGAACCCAACCTTC. The full variable domain, in which reference TRBV5-1 and TRBJ1-2 provide the parts outside the CDR3, is KAGVTQTPRYLIKTRGQQVTLSCSPISGHRSVSWYQQTPGQGLQFLFEYFSETQRNKGNFPGRFSGRQFSNSRSEMNVSTLELGDSALYLCASSFRDRNPTFGSGTRLTVV.

This clone was picked up a small number of times. This chain connects TRBV18 to TRBJ1-2; no clear D. The CDR3 covers 15 residues. Trimming removed 2 bases at V and 0 bases at J, with 10 bases between. Germline V CDR1 and CDR2: KGHSH, LQKENI. The CDR3 region is CASSPIEIPNYGYTF. DNA for the CDR3: TGTGCCAGCTCACCAATAGAGATACCTAACTATGGCTACACCTTC.

A note on this clone: Other DNA variants within this sample encode the same CDR3. This sequence joins TRBV2 and TRBJ1-1; D perhaps matches TRBD1 (6 bases). From germline, CDR1 is SNHLY and CDR2 FYNNEI. V shed 7 bases and J shed 4 bases, with 7 bases lying between them. The CDR3 is 11 amino acids. The CDR3 region is CASTQGTEAFF. In DNA form, the CDR3 reads TGTGCCAGCACACAGGGCACTGAAGCTTTCTTT.

The rearrangement uses TRBV7-9 and TRBJ2-5, with TRBD2 matching 13 bases. The CDR3 spans 16 residues. Germline values: CDR1 SEHNR, CDR2 FQNEAQ (reference sequence). The V gene end was trimmed by 3 bases and the J gene end by 6 bases; junction bases not matched to a gene: 7. CDR3 DNA: TGTGCCAGCAGCTTTGACGAGACTAGCGGGGGGAAGACCCAGTACTTC. As protein: CASSFDETSGGKTQYF.

V gene TRBV27 combines with J gene TRBJ1-2; weak D call: TRBD1 (5 bases). This CDR3 has 15 amino acids. Per the germline V gene, CDR1 is MNHEY and CDR2 is SMNVEV (reference sequence). Trimming took off 2 bases at V and 0 bases at J, with 10 bases between the two ends. CDR3 sequence (DNA): TGTGCCAGCAGTTTAACAGGAAGGGCTAACTATGGCTACACCTTC. Translation: CASSLTGRANYGYTF.

The chain uses TRBV6-5 and TRBJ2-3, with no clear D. This CDR3 comprises 14 residues. CDR1 and CDR2 (germline): MNHEY, SVGAGI. Trimming removed 9 bases from V and 1 base from J, with 14 bases in between. As DNA, the CDR3 is TGTGCCAGTACCTCCTACCCTGGCACAGATACGCAGTATTTT. Protein: CASTSYPGTDTQYF.

This clone is a singleton in its sample. The chain is built from TRBV10-2 and TRBJ1-2, with 7 bases fitting TRBD1. The V gene's germline CDR1 is WSHSY and CDR2 SAAADI. V lost 8 bases to trimming and J lost 5 bases; unmatched junction nucleotides: 5. This CDR3 spans 12 amino acids. CDR3: CASVGQYYGYTF. CDR3 nucleotides: TGCGCCAGCGTGGGACAGTATTATGGCTACACCTTC.

The chain is built from TRBV7-2 and TRBJ1-6; D not certain. Trimming removed 10 bases at V and 5 bases at J, with 15 bases between. The CDR3 extends over 14 amino acids. CDR1 and CDR2 (germline): SGHTA, FQGNSA. CDR3 in amino acids: CATQGGRDNSPLHF. CDR3 bases: TGTGCCACCCAAGGTGGGAGGGATAATTCACCCCTCCACTTT.

The chain uses TRBV7-2 and TRBJ1-2; TRBD1 aligns across 7 bases. The J segment lost 13 bases and the V segment lost 5 bases, leaving 7 bases of the junction unmatched. Germline V CDR1 and CDR2: SGHTA, FQGNSA. The CDR3 is 11 residues long. The CDR3: CASSTRQGLTF. DNA for the CDR3: TGTGCCAGCAGCACCCGACAGGGTCTCACCTTC. Full variable domain (remainder filled in from reference TRBV7-2 and TRBJ1-2): GAGVSQSPSNKVTEKGKDVELRCDPISGHTALYWYRQSLGQGLEFLIYFQGNSAPDKSGLPSDRFSAERTGGSVSTLTIQRTQQEDSAVYLCASSTRQGLTFGSGTRLTVV.

The chain employs TRBV4-3 and TRBJ1-3; D not certain. CDR1 and CDR2 (germline): LGHNA, YSLEER. The CDR3 length is 16 residues. The V end was cut by 0 bases, the J end by 0 bases, with 9 bases between. The CDR3 protein is CASSQDHSLSGNTIYF. CDR3 coding DNA: TGCGCCAGCAGCCAAGATCACAGTCTCTCTGGAAACACCATATATTTT.

The count of this clone is one. The chain combines TRBV5-1 with TRBJ2-1; 7 bases align to TRBD1. CDR1 SGHRS and CDR2 YFSETQ come from the germline V gene. The CDR3 is 16 amino acids. Unmatched junction bases numbered 10, after V lost 4 bases and J lost 3 bases. The DNA of the CDR3 is TGCGCCAGCAGCGAAGCCTACAGGGGCGTCTACAATGAGCAGTTCTTC. Translating gives CASSEAYRGVYNEQFF. The entire variable domain, with the rest obtained from reference TRBV5-1 and TRBJ2-1, is as follows: KAGVTQTPRYLIKTRGQQVTLSCSPISGHRSVSWYQQTPGQGLQFLFEYFSETQRNKGNFPGRFSGRQFSNSRSEMNVSTLELGDSALYLCASSEAYRGVYNEQFFGPGTRLTVL.

This clone has a single count. The chain links TRBV5-8 to TRBJ2-3, with 14 positions matching TRBD2. Germline CDR1 SGHTS, CDR2 YDEGEE. The CDR3 is made up of 16 amino acids. J lost 4 bases, V lost 3 bases, and 4 bases had no gene match. The CDR3 is CASSSRLAGGPDTQYF. DNA for the CDR3: TGTGCCAGCAGCTCAAGACTAGCGGGGGGGCCAGATACGCAGTATTTT.

The V and J genes are TRBV4-3 and TRBJ2-1; possible D gene TRBD1, 5 bases. V shed 0 bases and J shed 9 bases, with 21 bases lying between them. CDR1 is LGHNA and CDR2 is YSLEER in the germline V gene. The CDR3 runs to 17 residues. This CDR3 reads CASSQEGQGGPNLEQFF. DNA of the CDR3: TGCGCCAGCAGCCAAGAAGGCCAGGGCGGCCCCAATCTTGAGCAGTTCTTC.

Only a few counts were recorded for this clone. This chain connects TRBV5-1 to TRBJ1-5, with D maybe TRBD1 (6 bases). This CDR3 is 15 amino acids long. Germline V gives CDR1 SGHRS, CDR2 YFSETQ. Trimming left V 4 bases short and J 4 bases short, with 15 bases between. The CDR3 spells CASSPSVGANQPQHF. The CDR3 nucleotides read TGCGCCAGCAGCCCCAGTGTGGGGGCTAATCAGCCCCAGCATTTT.